The TCR beta chain under discussion was sequenced for a study of T cells in Graves' hyperthyroidism and ophthalmopathy. RNA transcripts were the template for amplifying TCR beta CDR3 regions. An initial round of RT-PCR targeting the TCR CDR3 relied on the HTBI primer set. TCRdb ran MiXCR on the multiplex PCR reads and lists one entry per CDR3 protein. The sample contains over 400,000 distinct CDR3 sequences, roughly 14% of which appear only once. The CDR3 length is 16 residues. V was clipped by 5 bases and J by 9 bases; unmatched bases: 9. Germline V gene sequence: CDR1 SGHNT, CDR2 YENEEA. A Clinical Activity Score of at least 3, a NOSPECS grade of at least 4 and a duration under 3 months were recorded in the ophthalmopathy patients. The study excluded patients with uncontrolled infection, other autoimmune disease, pregnancy or lactation.

Sequencing input: blood. The sequence was obtained from a man aged 18 to 30 with Graves' ophthalmopathy. V and J are TRBV11-3 and TRBJ2-1; 14 bases map to TRBD2. The CDR3 bases are TGTGCCAGCAGCACGGGACTAGCGGGGGCAGCGGGTGAGCAGTTCTTC. It yields the protein CASSTGLAGAAGEQFF.